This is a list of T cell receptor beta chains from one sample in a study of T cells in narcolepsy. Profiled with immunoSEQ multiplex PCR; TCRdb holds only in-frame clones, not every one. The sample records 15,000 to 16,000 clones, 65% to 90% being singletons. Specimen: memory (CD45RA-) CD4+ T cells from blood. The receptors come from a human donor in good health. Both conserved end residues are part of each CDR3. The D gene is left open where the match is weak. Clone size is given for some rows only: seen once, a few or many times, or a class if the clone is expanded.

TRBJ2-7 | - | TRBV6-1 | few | CASTLGRGYEQYF | TGTGCCAGCACCTTGGGAAGGGGCTACGAGCAGTACTTC
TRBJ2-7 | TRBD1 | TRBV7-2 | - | CASSFRPGQGYEQYF | TGTGCCAGCAGTTTTAGGCCGGGACAGGGCTACGAGCAGTACTTC
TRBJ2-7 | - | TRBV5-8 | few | CASSPPPGPHSYEQYF | TGTGCCAGCAGCCCTCCACCGGGCCCTCACTCCTACGAGCAGTACTTC
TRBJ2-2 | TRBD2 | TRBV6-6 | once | CASTNGGAAGELFF | TGTGCCAGCACCAACGGGGGGGCCGCCGGGGAGCTGTTTTTT
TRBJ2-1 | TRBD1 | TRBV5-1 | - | CASSLAGQRSYNEQFF | TGCGCCAGCAGCTTGGCGGGACAGCGCTCCTACAATGAGCAGTTCTTC
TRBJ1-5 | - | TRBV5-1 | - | CASSRTGPQHF | TGCGCCAGCAGCCGAACAGGGCCCCAGCATTTT
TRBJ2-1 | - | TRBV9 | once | CASSVATRRLGIDEQFF | TGTGCCAGCAGCGTAGCCACCCGCAGACTAGGAATTGATGAGCAGTTCTTC
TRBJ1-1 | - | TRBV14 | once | CASSPYRRDVGTEAFF | TGTGCCAGCAGTCCTTACCGCAGGGACGTAGGCACTGAAGCTTTCTTT
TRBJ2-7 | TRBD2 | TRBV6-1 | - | CASSQGLAGGEQYF | TGTGCCAGCAGTCAGGGACTAGCGGGAGGCGAGCAGTACTTC
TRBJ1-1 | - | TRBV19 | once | CASSIMGANTEAFF | TGTGCCAGTAGTATAATGGGGGCGAACACTGAAGCTTTCTTT
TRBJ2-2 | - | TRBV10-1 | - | CASSESYSGTGELFF | TGCGCCAGCAGTGAGTCCTATAGCGGCACCGGGGAGCTGTTTTTT
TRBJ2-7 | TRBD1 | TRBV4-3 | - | CASSHLTGGTYEQYF | TGCGCCAGCAGCCATCTGACAGGGGGTACCTACGAGCAGTACTTC
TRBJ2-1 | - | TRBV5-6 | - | CASSFFAGTLNNEQFF | TGTGCCAGCAGCTTTTTTGCGGGGACCCTAAACAATGAGCAGTTCTTC
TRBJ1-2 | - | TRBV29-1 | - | CSVRSQGAGYTF | TGCAGCGTTCGGTCACAGGGAGCTGGCTACACCTTC
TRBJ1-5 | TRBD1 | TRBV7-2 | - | CASSPGQGNQPQHF | TGTGCCAGCAGCCCGGGACAGGGGAATCAGCCCCAGCATTTT
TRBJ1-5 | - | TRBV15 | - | CATSRDLPDSGTNQPQHF | TGTGCCACCAGCAGAGATCTTCCGGACAGCGGCACGAATCAGCCCCAGCATTTT
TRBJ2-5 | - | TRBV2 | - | CASSVEPGETQYF | TGTGCCAGCAGTGTAGAGCCCGGGGAGACCCAGTACTTC
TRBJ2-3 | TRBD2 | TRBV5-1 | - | CASASALGGADTQYF | TGCGCCAGCGCCTCCGCCTTGGGGGGGGCAGATACGCAGTATTTT
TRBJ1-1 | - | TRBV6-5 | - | CASSYRARTEAFF | TGTGCCAGCAGTTACAGGGCACGGACTGAAGCTTTCTTT
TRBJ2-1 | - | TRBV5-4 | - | CALGRGSYNEQFF | TGTGCCCTGGGGCGGGGCTCCTACAATGAGCAGTTCTTC
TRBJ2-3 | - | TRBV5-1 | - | CASSLAGLAGTDTQYF | TGCGCCAGCAGCTTGGCCGGGTTGGCCGGGACAGATACGCAGTATTTT
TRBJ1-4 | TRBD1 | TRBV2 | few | CASRDRVTEKLFF | TGTGCCAGCAGGGACAGGGTCACCGAAAAACTGTTTTTT
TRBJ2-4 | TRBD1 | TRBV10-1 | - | CASPGGDRESLQPKNIQYF | TGCGCCAGCCCAGGGGGGGACAGGGAATCCCTCCAACCCAAAAACATTCAGTACTTC
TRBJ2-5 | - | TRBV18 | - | CASPRGVKQETQYF | TGTGCCAGCCCAAGGGGGGTGAAACAAGAGACCCAGTACTTC
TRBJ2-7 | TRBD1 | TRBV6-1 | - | CASRGTTGTGGF | TGTGCCAGCAGAGGTACCACCGGGACAGGGGGATTT
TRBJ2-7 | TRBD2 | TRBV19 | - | CASSISGLAGNSYEQYF | TGTGCCAGTAGTATAAGCGGACTAGCGGGGAATTCCTACGAGCAGTACTTC
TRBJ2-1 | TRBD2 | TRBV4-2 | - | CASSQAPTSGGAVVYEQFF | TGTGCCAGCAGCCAAGCTCCCACTAGCGGGGGGGCCGTTGTTTATGAGCAGTTCTTC
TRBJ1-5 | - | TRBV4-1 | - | CASSQARGRNQPQHF | TGCGCCAGCAGCCAAGCCAGGGGTCGCAATCAGCCCCAGCATTTT
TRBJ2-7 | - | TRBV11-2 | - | CASSSSRSGGYEQYF | TGTGCCAGCAGCTCCTCCCGGAGCGGCGGCTACGAGCAGTACTTC
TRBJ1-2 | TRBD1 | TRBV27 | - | CASSTNRGKAYYGYTF | TGTGCCAGCAGTACAAACAGGGGAAAGGCCTACTATGGCTACACCTTC
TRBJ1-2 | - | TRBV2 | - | CASSESPDMGYTF | TGTGCCAGCAGTGAATCCCCGGACATGGGCTACACCTTC
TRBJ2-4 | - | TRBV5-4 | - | CASSLALQGQNIQYF | TGTGCCAGCAGCTTAGCACTCCAGGGCCAAAACATTCAGTACTTC
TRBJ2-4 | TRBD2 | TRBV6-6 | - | CASGQGTRNIQYF | TGTGCCAGCGGGCAGGGGACTAGAAACATTCAGTACTTC
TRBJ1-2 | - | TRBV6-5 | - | CASSRTRGGYTF | TGTGCCAGCAGTCGTACCCGGGGGGGCTACACCTTC
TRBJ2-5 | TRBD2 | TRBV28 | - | CASLPPGGPKKETQYF | TGTGCCAGCTTACCCCCGGGGGGACCTAAAAAAGAGACCCAGTACTTC
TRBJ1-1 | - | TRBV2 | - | CATTSPLSTEAFF | TGTGCCACCACATCCCCCTTATCGACTGAAGCTTTCTTT
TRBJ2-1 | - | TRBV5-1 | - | CASSPGGGYNEQFF | TGCGCCAGCAGCCCCGGAGGGGGGTACAATGAGCAGTTCTTC